These T cell receptor beta chains were read from a single sample in a study of glioma-infiltrating T cells. TCRdb fed the multiplex PCR reads into MiXCR, producing one record per CDR3 protein. The sample shows some 40,000 distinct CDR3 sequences, 20% to 25% of them seen only once. Sequencing input: glioma tissue, nonneoplastic brain tissue, or PBMCs (not recorded which). These receptors came from a human donor with low-grade glioma or glioblastoma, undergoing nonglioma brain surgery, or in good health (not recorded which). Both conserved end residues are part of each CDR3. The D gene is left open where the match is weak. Rows may omit the clone size; those that give it use once, few, many or a size class.

clone_size,v_call,d_call,j_call,cdr3_nt,cdr3_aa
many,TRBV28,.,TRBJ2-3,TGTGCCAGCAGTTTCTGGGGCCAAAAAAGCACAGATACGCAGTATTTT,CASSFWGQKSTDTQYF
many,TRBV3-1,.,TRBJ2-7,TGTGCCAGCAGCTCTCGGCAGGGCGAGCAGTACTTC,CASSSRQGEQYF
few,TRBV5-1,.,TRBJ1-1,TGCGCCAGCAGCTCTTTCGGGGCTGCGAACACTGAAGCTTTCTTT,CASSSFGAANTEAFF
many,TRBV30,.,TRBJ1-6,TGTGCCTCGAGCTGGGAGGGCAATTCACCCCTCCACTTT,CASSWEGNSPLHF
many,TRBV6-1,.,TRBJ2-3,TGTGCCAGCAGTTCCCTTAACGGGCGAACGGATACGCAGTATTTT,CASSSLNGRTDTQYF
many,TRBV18,.,TRBJ2-6,TGTGCCAGCTCACCACTCGAGGAGGTCTCTGGGGCCAACGTCCTGACTTTC,CASSPLEEVSGANVLTF
many,TRBV29-1,.,TRBJ1-5,TGCAGCGTTGAGATGACAGGTTCCCTTAGGCCCCAGCATTTT,CSVEMTGSLRPQHF
many,TRBV28,TRBD2,TRBJ2-5,TGTGCCAGCAGCCGTAGCGGGGTAATAGAGACCCAGTACTTC,CASSRSGVIETQYF
once,TRBV7-9,.,TRBJ2-5,TGTGCCAGCAGCTTAACAGGACGGGAAGAGACCCAGTACTTC,CASSLTGREETQYF
.,TRBV19,.,TRBJ1-1,TGTGCCAGTAGTATAAATGACGGCTTAATGGCTTTCTTT,CASSINDGLMAFF
many,TRBV19,.,TRBJ1-5,TGTGCCAGTAGTATAGGAGGTTTCAATCAGCCCCAGCATTTT,CASSIGGFNQPQHF
many,TRBV19,TRBD1,TRBJ2-1,TGTGCCAGTAGTCCCCCCACCCGACAGGGACGCTCCTACAATGAGCAGTTCTTC,CASSPPTRQGRSYNEQFF
many,TRBV7-9,.,TRBJ2-3,TGTGCCAGCAGCTCCACGGGACAAGGCACAGATACGCAGTATTTT,CASSSTGQGTDTQYF
medium-sized,TRBV6-1,TRBD2,TRBJ2-1,TGTGCCAGTAGTCCGGGACTAGCCGTGACCTACAATGAGCAGTTCTTC,CASSPGLAVTYNEQFF
many,TRBV10-3,TRBD1,TRBJ1-5,TGTGCCATCAGTGATGACAGGGATCAGCCCCAGCATTTT,CAISDDRDQPQHF
many,TRBV28,TRBD1,TRBJ1-6,TGTGCCAGCCAGGACAGGGTTAATTCACCCCTCCACTTT,CASQDRVNSPLHF
.,TRBV7-2,.,TRBJ2-5,.,CASSFYICSAPWGVQETQYF
many,TRBV6-6,TRBD1,TRBJ2-7,TGTGCCAGCAGTTACTCGCCGACAGGGACCGAGCAGTACTTC,CASSYSPTGTEQYF
many,TRBV28,.,TRBJ1-6,TGTGCCAGCAGTTTCGCGGGGAATTCACCCCTCCACTTT,CASSFAGNSPLHF